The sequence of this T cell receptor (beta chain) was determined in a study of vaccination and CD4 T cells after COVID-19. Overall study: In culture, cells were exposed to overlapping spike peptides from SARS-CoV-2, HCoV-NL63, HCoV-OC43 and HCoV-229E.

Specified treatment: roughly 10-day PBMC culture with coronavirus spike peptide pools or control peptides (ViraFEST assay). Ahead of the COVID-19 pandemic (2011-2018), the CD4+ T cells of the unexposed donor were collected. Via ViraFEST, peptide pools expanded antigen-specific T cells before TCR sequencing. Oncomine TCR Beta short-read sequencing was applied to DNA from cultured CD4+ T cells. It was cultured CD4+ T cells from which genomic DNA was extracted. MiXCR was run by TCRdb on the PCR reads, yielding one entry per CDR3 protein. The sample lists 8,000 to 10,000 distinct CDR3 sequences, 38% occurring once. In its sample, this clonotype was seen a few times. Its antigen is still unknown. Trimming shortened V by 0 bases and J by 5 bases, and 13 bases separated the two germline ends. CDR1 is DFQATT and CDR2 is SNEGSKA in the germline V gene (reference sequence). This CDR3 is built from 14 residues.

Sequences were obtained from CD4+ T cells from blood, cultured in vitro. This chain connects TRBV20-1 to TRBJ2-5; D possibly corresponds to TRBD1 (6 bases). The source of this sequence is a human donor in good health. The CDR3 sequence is CSARDSRGWETQYF. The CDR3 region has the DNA TGCAGTGCTAGAGATTCCAGGGGATGGGAGACCCAGTACTTC.